This record looks at one TCR beta chain sequence and its context. This clonotype has only a few counts. This receptor's antigen is unknown. No base quality information exists; no much larger clone differs at one position. The source of the sample is a study of CD8 T cells in ankylosing spondylitis (dated by TCRdb to the late 2010s). Notes on the research overall: To find TCR variants linked to disease, the study profiled T cell receptor beta repertoires in ankylosing spondylitis patients and healthy donors. Peripheral blood was sampled, and synovial fluid was also collected from ankylosing spondylitis patients. The full study cohort was made up of 25 ankylosing spondylitis patients and 108 healthy donors. Here is what the overall study found, with its caveats: Blood from ankylosing spondylitis patients appeared to be characterized by a TCR beta motif composed of about eight highly homologous amino acid variants. The disease-linked clones were reported as significantly enriched in matched synovial fluid samples from ankylosing spondylitis patients. Some TCR beta motif variants had previously been reported in synovial fluid and blood of reactive arthritis patients, which suggested common disease-initiation mechanisms. A CD8+ phenotype was shown by the disease-linked clones, which were found at relatively low frequencies in peripheral blood.

Sequencing used an Illumina HiSeq 2500. TCR beta libraries were prepared by quantitative 5'-RACE with molecular barcodes. The source study handled its data this way. A new computational method based on a probabilistic model of VDJ rearrangement was used to identify disease-linked TCR variants. Using fastp at Q25 and MiXCR, TCRdb reprocessed the public reads and kept productive beta chains. A single entry per CDR3 protein holds the most common genes and DNA from its merged rows. The authors' filters were not applied to this entry. Within this sample are approximately 350,000 distinct CDR3 sequences, with approximately 22% of them counted one time only. Around 13% of the sample is held by the ten biggest clonotypes. The CDR3 starts with the cysteine, ends with the phenylalanine, and has 15 residues. The read is trimmed to its CDR3 DNA, 45 bases read in frame from base 1. V loses 0 bases, J loses 0 bases, and the germline ends lie 5 bases apart. Reading the germline V gene (reference sequence) gives CDR1 SEHNR and CDR2 FQNEAQ.

This clonotype was sampled from a male donor with ankylosing spondylitis or in good health (not recorded which). In this chain, TRBV7-9 is recombined with TRBJ2-2; the D gene remains uncertain. The sequenced sample consisted of blood, either unsorted or a sorted T cell fraction (not recorded which). The CDR3 protein is CASSLAIANTGELFF. The sequenced DNA is TGTGCCAGCAGCTTAGCGATCGCGAACACCGGGGAGCTGTTTTTT.